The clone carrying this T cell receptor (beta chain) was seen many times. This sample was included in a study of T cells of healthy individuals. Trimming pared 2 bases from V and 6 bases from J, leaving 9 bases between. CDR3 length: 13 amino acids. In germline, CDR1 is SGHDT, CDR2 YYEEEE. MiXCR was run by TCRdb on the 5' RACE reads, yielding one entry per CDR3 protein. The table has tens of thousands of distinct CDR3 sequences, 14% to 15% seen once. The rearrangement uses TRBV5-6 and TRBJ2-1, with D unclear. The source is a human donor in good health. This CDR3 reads CASSFSPVNEQFF. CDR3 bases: TGTGCCAGCAGCTTCTCCCCGGTCAATGAGCAGTTCTTC.